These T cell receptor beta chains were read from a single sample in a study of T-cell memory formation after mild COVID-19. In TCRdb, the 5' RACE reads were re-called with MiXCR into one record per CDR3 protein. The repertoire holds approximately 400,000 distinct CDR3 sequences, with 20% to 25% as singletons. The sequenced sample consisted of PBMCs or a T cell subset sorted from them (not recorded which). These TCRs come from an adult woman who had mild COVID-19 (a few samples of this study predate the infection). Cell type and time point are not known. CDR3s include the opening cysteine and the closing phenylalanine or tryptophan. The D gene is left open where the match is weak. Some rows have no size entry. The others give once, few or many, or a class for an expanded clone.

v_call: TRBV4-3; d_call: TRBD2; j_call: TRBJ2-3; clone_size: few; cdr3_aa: CASSRTSGSPDTQYF; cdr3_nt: TGCGCCAGCAGCCGGACTAGCGGGAGCCCAGATACGCAGTATTTT
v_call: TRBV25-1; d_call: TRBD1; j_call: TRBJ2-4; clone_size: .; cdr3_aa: CASSTTGTGRDIQYF; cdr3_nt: TGTGCCAGCAGTACGACGGGGACAGGGAGGGACATTCAGTACTTC
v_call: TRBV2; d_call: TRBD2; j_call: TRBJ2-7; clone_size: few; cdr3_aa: CASSERPGLDYEQYF; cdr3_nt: TGTGCCAGCAGTGAGCGACCCGGACTAGACTACGAGCAGTACTTC
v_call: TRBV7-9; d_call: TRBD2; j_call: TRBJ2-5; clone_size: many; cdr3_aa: CASSLELAEETQYF; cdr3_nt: TGTGCCAGCAGCTTAGAGCTAGCGGAAGAGACCCAGTACTTC
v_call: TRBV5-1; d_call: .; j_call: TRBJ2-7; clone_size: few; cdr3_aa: CASSLAVAGPYEQYF; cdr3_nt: TGCGCCAGCAGCTTGGCCGTTGCCGGACCCTACGAGCAGTACTTC
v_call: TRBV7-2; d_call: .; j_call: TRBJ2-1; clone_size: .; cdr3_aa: CASSLQGGSDNEQFF; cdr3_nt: TGTGCCAGCAGCTTACAGGGGGGATCTGACAATGAGCAGTTCTTC
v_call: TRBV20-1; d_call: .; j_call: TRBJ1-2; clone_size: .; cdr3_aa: CSARDIQPYGYTF; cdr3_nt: TGCAGTGCTAGAGATATCCAGCCTTATGGCTACACCTTC
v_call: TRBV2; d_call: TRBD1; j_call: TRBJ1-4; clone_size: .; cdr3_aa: CASSGQGREKLFF; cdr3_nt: TGTGCCAGCAGTGGACAGGGGAGGGAAAAACTGTTTTTT
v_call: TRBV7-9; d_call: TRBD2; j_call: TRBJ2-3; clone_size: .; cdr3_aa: CASNVAGPALDTQYF; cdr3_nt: TGTGCCAGCAACGTAGCGGGCCCAGCACTGGATACGCAGTATTTT
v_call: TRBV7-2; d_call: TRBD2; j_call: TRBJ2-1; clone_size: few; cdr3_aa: CASSVSGTRRNEQFF; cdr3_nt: TGTGCCAGCAGCGTCAGTGGGACTAGAAGGAATGAGCAGTTCTTT
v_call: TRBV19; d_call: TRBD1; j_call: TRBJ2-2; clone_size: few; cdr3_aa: CASGFYLGQLTGELFF; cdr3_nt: TGTGCCAGTGGCTTTTACCTGGGACAGCTCACCGGGGAGCTGTTTTTT
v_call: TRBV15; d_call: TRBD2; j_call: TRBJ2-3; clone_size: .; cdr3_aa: CATSRDATSGDTQYF; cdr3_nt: TGTGCCACCAGCAGAGACGCGACTAGCGGAGATACGCAGTATTTT
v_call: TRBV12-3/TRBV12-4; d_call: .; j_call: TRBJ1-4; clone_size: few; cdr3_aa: CASSLNGGKLFF; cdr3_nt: TGTGCCAGCAGTTTAAATGGGGGCAAACTGTTTTTT
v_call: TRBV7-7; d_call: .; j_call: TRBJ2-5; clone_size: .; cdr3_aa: CASSLALANQETQYF; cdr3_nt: TGTGCCAGCAGCTTAGCCCTAGCTAACCAAGAGACCCAGTACTTC
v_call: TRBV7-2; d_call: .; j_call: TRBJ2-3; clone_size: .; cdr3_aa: CASSLPSGGGRYTQYF; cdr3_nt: TGTGCCAGCAGTTTACCCTCTGGCGGGGGCCGATATACGCAGTATTTT
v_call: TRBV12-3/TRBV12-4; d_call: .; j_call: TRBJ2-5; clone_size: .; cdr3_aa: CASSFLGWETQYF; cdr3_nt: TGTGCCAGCAGTTTCTTGGGGTGGGAGACCCAGTACTTC
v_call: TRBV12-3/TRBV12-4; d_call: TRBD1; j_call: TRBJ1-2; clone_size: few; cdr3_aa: CASSKQGTIYGYTF; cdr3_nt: TGTGCCAGCAGTAAACAGGGGACGATCTATGGCTACACCTTC
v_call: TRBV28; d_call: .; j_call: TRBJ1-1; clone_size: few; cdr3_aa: CATSQFEAAEANTEAFF; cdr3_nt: TGTGCCACCAGCCAGTTCGAGGCGGCTGAGGCGAACACTGAAGCTTTCTTT
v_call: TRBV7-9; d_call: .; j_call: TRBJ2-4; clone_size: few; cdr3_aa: CASSLGEWGIQYF; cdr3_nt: TGTGCCAGCAGCTTAGGCGAGTGGGGCATTCAGTACTTC